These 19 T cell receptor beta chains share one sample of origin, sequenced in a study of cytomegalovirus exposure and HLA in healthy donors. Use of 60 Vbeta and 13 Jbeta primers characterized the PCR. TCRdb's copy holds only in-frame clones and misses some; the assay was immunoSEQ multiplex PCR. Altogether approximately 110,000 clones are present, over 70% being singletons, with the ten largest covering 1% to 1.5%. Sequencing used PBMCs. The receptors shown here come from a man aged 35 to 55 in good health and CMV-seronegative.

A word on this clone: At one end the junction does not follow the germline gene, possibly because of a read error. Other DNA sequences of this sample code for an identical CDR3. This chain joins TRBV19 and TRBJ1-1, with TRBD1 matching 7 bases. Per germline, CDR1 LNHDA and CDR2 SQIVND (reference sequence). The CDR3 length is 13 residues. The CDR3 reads CASIQGVNTEAFF. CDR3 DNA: TGTGCCAGTATTCAGGGGGTGAACACTGAGGCTTTCTTT.

CDR3 protein: CASSTQGAGEKLFF. As DNA, the CDR3 is TGTGCCAGTAGTACACAGGGGGCCGGTGAAAAACTGTTTTTT. The chain recombines TRBV19 with TRBJ1-4; the match to TRBD1 covers 9 bases. Losses at the gene ends were 4 bases for V and 7 bases for J; bases not matched to a gene: 4. Germline V gives CDR1 LNHDA, CDR2 SQIVND (reference sequence). CDR3 size: 14 residues.

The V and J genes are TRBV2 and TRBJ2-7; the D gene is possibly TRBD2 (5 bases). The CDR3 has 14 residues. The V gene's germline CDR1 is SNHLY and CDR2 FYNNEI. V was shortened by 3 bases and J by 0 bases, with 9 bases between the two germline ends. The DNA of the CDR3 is TGTGCCAGCAGTGATCGGAGGAGCTCCTACGAGCAGTACTTC. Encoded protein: CASSDRRSSYEQYF.

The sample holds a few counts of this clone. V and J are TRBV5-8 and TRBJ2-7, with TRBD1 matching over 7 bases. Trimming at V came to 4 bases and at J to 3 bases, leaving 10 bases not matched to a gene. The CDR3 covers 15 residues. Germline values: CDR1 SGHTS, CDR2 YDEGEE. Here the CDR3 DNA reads TGTGCCAGCAGCCCGGACAGGCTGAAAAACTACGAGCAGTACTTC. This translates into CASSPDRLKNYEQYF.

The CDR3 protein is CASSESMASFSGNTIYF. The CDR3 nucleotides read TGTGCCAGCAGTGAATCGATGGCATCCTTCTCTGGAAACACCATATATTTT. The rearrangement uses TRBV25-1 and TRBJ1-3, with D uncertain. Germline CDR1 is MGHDK and CDR2 is SYGVNS. The CDR3 totals 17 residues. The V end lost 1 base, the J end lost 0 bases, and 13 bases lay between the germline ends.

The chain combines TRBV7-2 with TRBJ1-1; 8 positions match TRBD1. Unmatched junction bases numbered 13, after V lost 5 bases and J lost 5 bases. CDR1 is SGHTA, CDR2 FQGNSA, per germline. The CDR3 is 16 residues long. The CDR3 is CASSKGAGGILTEAFF. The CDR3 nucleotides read TGTGCCAGCAGCAAGGGGGCAGGGGGCATTTTGACTGAAGCTTTCTTT.

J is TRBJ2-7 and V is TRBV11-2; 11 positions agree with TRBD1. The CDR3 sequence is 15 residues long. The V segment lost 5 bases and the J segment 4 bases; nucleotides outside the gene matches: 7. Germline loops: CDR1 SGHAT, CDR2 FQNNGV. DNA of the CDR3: TGTGCCAGCAGCCCGGACAGGGGGCGCTATTACGAGCAGTACTTC. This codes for CASSPDRGRYYEQYF.

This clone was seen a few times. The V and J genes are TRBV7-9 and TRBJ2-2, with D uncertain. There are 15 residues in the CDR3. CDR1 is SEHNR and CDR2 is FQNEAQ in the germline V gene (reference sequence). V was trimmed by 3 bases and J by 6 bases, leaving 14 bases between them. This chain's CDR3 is CASSFPSTSPGELFF. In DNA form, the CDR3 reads TGTGCCAGCAGCTTTCCGTCTACGAGCCCCGGGGAGCTGTTTTTT.

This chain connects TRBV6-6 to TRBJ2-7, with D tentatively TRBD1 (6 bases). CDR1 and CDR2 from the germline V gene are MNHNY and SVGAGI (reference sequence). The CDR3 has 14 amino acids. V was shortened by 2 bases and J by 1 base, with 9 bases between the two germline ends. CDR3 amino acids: CASSYRDKSYEQYF. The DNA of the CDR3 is TGTGCCAGCAGTTACAGGGACAAATCCTACGAGCAGTACTTC.

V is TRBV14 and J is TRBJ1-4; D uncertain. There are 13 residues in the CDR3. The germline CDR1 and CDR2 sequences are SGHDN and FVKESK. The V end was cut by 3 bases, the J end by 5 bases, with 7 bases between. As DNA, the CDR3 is TGTGCCAGCAGCCAGGCCTTAAATGAAAAACTGTTTTTT. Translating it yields CASSQALNEKLFF.

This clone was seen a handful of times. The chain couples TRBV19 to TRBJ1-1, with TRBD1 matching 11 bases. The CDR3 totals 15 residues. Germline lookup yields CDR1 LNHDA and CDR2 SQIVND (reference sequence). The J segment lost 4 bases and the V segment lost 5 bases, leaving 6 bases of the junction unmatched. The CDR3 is CASSAGTGGFTEAFF. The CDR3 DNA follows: TGTGCCAGTAGTGCCGGGACAGGGGGTTTCACTGAAGCTTTCTTT.

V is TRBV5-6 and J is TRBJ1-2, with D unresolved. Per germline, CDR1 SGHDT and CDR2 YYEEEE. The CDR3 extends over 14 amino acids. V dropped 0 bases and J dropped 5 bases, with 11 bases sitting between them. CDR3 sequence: CASSLAPNSYGYTF. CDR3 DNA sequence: TGTGCCAGCAGCTTGGCCCCCAACAGTTATGGCTACACCTTC.

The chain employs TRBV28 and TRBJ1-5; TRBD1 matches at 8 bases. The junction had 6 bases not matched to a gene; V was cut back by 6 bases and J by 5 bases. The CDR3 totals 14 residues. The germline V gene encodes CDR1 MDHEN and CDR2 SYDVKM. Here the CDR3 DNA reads TGTGCCAGCAGGGGGACAGGACAATATCAGCCCCAGCATTTT. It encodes CASRGTGQYQPQHF.

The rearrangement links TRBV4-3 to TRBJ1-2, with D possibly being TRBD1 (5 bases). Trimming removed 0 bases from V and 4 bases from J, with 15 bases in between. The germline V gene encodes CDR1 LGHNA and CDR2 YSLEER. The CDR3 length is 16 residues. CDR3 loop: CASSQEVWDGGYGYTF. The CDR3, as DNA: TGCGCCAGCAGCCAAGAGGTATGGGACGGGGGCTATGGCTACACCTTC.

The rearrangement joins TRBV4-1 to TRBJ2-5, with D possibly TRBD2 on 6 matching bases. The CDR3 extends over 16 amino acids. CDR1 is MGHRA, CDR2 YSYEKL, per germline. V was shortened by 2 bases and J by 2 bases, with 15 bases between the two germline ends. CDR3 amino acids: CASSQYGGLIQETQYF. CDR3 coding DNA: TGCGCCAGCAGCCAATACGGGGGACTTATTCAAGAGACCCAGTACTTC.

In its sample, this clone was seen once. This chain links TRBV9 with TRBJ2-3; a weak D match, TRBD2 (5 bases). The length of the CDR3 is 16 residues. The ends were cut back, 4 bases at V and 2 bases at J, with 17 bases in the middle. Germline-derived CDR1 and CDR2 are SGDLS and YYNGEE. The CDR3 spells CASSPPRGSYTDTQYF. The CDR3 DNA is TGTGCCAGCAGCCCCCCTCGAGGGAGCTACACAGATACGCAGTATTTT.

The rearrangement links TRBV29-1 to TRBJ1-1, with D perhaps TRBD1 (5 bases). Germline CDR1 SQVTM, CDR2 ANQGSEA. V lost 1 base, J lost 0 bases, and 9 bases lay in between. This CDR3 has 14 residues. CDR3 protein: CSVEARAMNTEAFF. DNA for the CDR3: TGCAGCGTTGAAGCCAGGGCCATGAACACTGAAGCTTTCTTT.

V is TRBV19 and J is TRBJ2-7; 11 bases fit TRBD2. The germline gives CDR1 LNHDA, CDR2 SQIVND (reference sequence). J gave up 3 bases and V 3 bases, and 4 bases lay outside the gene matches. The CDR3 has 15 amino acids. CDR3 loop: CASSISGRALYEQYF. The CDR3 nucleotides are TGTGCCAGTAGTATTAGCGGGAGGGCCCTCTACGAGCAGTACTTC.

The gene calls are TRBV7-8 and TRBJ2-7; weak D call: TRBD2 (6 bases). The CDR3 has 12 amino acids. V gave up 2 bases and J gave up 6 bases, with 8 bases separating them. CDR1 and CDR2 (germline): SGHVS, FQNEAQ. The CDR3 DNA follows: TGTGCCAGCAGCTTACAGGGAGGCGAGCAGTACTTC. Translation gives CASSLQGGEQYF.